This entry concerns a single T cell receptor (beta chain). Time point described: pre-treatment sample, taken before nivolumab and TIL therapy. The tumor samples were excised metastases, mostly pleural nodules or supraclavicular lymph nodes. The data were taken from a study of TIL therapy for anti-PD-1-resistant metastatic lung cancer. The germline gives CDR1 WSHSY, CDR2 SAAADI. The CDR3 has 12 amino acids. Trimming pared 8 bases from V and 0 bases from J, leaving 5 bases between. The libraries were made with immunoSEQ v3. Repertoires were generated with immunoSEQ multiplex PCR, while TCRdb's copy carries only in-frame clones and drops some. The data hold about 50,000 clones, with around 64% observed a single time.

The origin of this receptor is a person aged 25-79 years with non-small cell lung cancer. V is TRBV10-2 and J is TRBJ1-3, with no clear D. Sample: tumor tissue, taken at baseline. The CDR3 here is CASGDSGNTIYF. DNA for the CDR3: TGCGCCAGCGGGGACTCTGGAAACACCATATATTTT.